This T cell receptor (beta chain) was obtained from a study of cytomegalovirus exposure and HLA in healthy donors. PCR employed 60 Vbeta and 13 Jbeta primers. Method: immunoSEQ multiplex PCR; TCRdb's copy keeps in-frame clones and lacks some. The repertoire consists of some 170,000 clones, with around 88% occurring once and the leading ten covering 0.85%. Remarks on this clone: What it recognizes is unknown.

Study-wide results and limits: Analysis performed later found approximately 17,000 TCR beta sequences associated with HLA alleles at 0.05 false discovery rate.

Trimming cost V 5 bases and J 2 bases, with 15 bases left between them. This CDR3 region has 16 residues. CDR1 is SGHTA, CDR2 FQGNSA, per germline. The sequence came from a woman aged 30 to 39 in good health and CMV-seronegative. The source material was PBMCs. The chain carries TRBV7-2 and TRBJ1-4, with D possibly TRBD1 on 5 matching bases. CDR3 loop: CASSPGRVRTNEKLFF. The CDR3 region has the DNA TGTGCCAGCAGCCCAGGGAGGGTTCGGACTAATGAAAAACTGTTTTTT.